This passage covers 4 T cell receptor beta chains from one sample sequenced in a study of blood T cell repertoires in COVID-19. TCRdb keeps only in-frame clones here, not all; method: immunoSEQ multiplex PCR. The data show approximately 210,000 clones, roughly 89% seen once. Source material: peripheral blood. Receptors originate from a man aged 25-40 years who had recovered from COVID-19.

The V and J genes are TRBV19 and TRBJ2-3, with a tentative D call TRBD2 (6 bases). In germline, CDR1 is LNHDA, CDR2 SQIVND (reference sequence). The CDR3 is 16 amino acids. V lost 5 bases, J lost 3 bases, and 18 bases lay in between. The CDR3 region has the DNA TGTGCCAGTAGTTCCGGGACTTTCCGGGAAACAGATACGCAGTATTTT. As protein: CASSSGTFRETDTQYF. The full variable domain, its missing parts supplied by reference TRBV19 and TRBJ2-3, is DGGITQSPKYLFRKEGQNVTLSCEQNLNHDAMYWYRQDPGQGLRLIYYSQIVNDFQKGDIAEGYSVSREKKESFPLTVTSAQKNPTAFYLCASSSGTFRETDTQYFGPGTRLTVL.

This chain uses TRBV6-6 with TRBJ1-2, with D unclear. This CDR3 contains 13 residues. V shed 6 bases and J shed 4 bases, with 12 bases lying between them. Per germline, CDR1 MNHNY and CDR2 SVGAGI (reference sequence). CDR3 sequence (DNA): TGTGCCAGCAGCATTGACGGAGCCTATGGCTACACCTTC. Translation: CASSIDGAYGYTF.

The CDR3 here is CASSLAPPGTGTGGYTF. The CDR3 DNA sequence: TGCGCCAGCAGCTTGGCCCCTCCCGGGACAGGGACGGGCGGCTACACCTTC. The gene calls are TRBV5-1 and TRBJ1-2; 9 nucleotides match TRBD1. The germline V gene has CDR1 SGHRS and CDR2 YFSETQ. This CDR3 region has 17 residues. J gave up 8 bases and V 0 bases, and 14 bases lay outside the gene matches.

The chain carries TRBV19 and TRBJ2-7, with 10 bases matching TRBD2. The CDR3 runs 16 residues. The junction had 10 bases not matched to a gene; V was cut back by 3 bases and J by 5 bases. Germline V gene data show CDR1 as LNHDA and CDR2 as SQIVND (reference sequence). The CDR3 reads CASSIIPSGGLNEQYF. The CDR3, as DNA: TGTGCCAGTAGTATTATTCCTAGCGGGGGATTAAACGAGCAGTACTTC.